This T cell receptor (beta chain) originates from a study of blood T cell repertoires in COVID-19. On the study more broadly: Sites across the United States, Italy and Spain contributed samples from acute and convalescent COVID-19.

The method was immunoSEQ multiplex PCR; TCRdb's version includes in-frame clones alone and lacks a portion of them. Among 120,000 or so clones, around 82% were seen once, and the ten largest hold approximately 18%. The V and J ends lost 3 bases and 6 bases respectively, with 7 bases between them. From germline, CDR1 is LNHDA and CDR2 SQIVND (reference sequence). The CDR3 extends over 12 amino acids. The TCR comes from a man aged 30-40 years with COVID-19, enrolled during active disease. Sequencing was done on a sample of peripheral blood. The chain carries TRBV19 and TRBJ2-3, with D uncertain. The CDR3 is CASSMEWDTQYF. The DNA for the CDR3 is TGTGCCAGTAGTATGGAGTGGGATACGCAGTATTTT.